The source of this T cell receptor beta chain is a study of T cells in narcolepsy. In germline, CDR1 is SEHNR, CDR2 FQNEAQ (reference sequence). V was trimmed by 6 bases and J by 5 bases, leaving 13 bases between them. The length of the CDR3 is 13 residues. This clone qualifies as medium-sized. Its specificity is not known. Study-wide findings and caveats: HCRT-specific and TRIB2-specific autoreactive clonotypes appeared among same-patient CSF and blood CD4+ clonotypes. Autoreactive clonotypes reportedly recurred in blood of same and different patients, not controls.

Libraries were prepared by immunoSEQ multiplex PCR; TCRdb keeps only in-frame clonotypes and omits some of them. The profile shows 2,500 or so clones, 20% to 30% of them singletons. Sequencing used cultured CD4+ T cells from cerebrospinal fluid. The receptor was derived from a human donor with narcolepsy. This rearrangement joins TRBV7-9 to TRBJ2-5, with D possibly matching TRBD2 (6 bases). Here the CDR3 reads CASRLASAETQYF. The CDR3 DNA reads as TGTGCCAGCAGGCTAGCGAGCGCGGAGACCCAGTACTTC.